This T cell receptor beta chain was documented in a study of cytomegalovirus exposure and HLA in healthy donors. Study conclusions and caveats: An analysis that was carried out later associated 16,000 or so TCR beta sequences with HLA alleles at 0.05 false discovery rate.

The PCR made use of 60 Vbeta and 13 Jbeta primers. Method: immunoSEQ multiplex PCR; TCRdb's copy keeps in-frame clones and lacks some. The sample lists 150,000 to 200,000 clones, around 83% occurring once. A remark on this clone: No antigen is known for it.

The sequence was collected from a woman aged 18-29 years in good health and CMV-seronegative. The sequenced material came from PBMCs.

The CDR3 bases are TGTGCCAGCAGTGAACAACAGAAATATAGCAATCAGCCCCAGCATTTT. Amino acids: CASSEQQKYSNQPQHF. V is TRBV6-1 and J is TRBJ1-5; no definite D call. This CDR3 has 16 residues. Trimming removed 2 bases from V and 0 bases from J, with 11 bases in between. Germline V gene data show CDR1 as MNHNS and CDR2 as SASEGT.